This passage covers 31 T cell receptor beta chains from one sample sequenced in a study of OX40 agonist ivuxolimab in advanced cancers. Generated by immunoSEQ multiplex PCR, the TCRdb table keeps only in-frame clones and is missing some. The sample has 57,000 or so clones; roughly 81% are singletons. Sample: CD4+ or CD8+ T cells sorted from blood, taken in a trial of the OX40 agonist ivuxolimab. The receptor source for this set is an adult with an advanced solid tumor such as melanoma, head and neck, liver or kidney cancer.

The chain uses TRBV9 and TRBJ1-1, with TRBD1 identical over 7 bases. Losses at the gene ends were 6 bases for V and 0 bases for J; bases not matched to a gene: 11. Per germline, CDR1 SGDLS and CDR2 YYNGEE. This CDR3 is 16 amino acids long. CDR3 bases: TGTGCCAGCATCTTACAGGGACAGACCATGAACACTGAAGCTTTCTTT. This gives the protein CASILQGQTMNTEAFF.

The table lists this clone with a count of one. The V and J genes are TRBV6-5 and TRBJ1-5, with 7 bases that match TRBD1. V was pared by 2 bases and J by 6 bases, with 4 bases of the junction left unmatched. This CDR3 spans 14 amino acids. Germline V lookup: CDR1 MNHEY, CDR2 SVGAGI. CDR3 bases: TGTGCCAGCAGTTACGGACAGGAGGGTCAGCCCCAGCATTTT. Its translation is CASSYGQEGQPQHF.

This chain uses TRBV19 with TRBJ1-4; D unclear. Germline V gene sequence: CDR1 LNHDA, CDR2 SQIVND (reference sequence). The CDR3 sequence is 14 residues long. Deletions cut 1 base from V and 0 bases from J, with 3 bases between. The CDR3 reads CASSIGPTNEKLFF. For the CDR3, the DNA is TGTGCCAGTAGTATAGGTCCAACTAATGAAAAACTGTTTTTT.

The chain combines TRBV11-2 with TRBJ2-3, with D possibly TRBD1 on 5 matching bases. Germline V gives CDR1 SGHAT, CDR2 FQNNGV. CDR3 size: 18 residues. Trimming removed 0 bases at V and 4 bases at J, with 20 bases between. The CDR3 sequence is CASSLDNGLSVRADTQYF. CDR3 coding DNA: TGTGCCAGCAGCTTAGATAATGGTCTCAGTGTCAGGGCAGATACGCAGTATTTT.

This clone has just one count. This rearrangement joins TRBV5-1 to TRBJ2-7; a possible D gene is TRBD2 (6 bases). CDR1 and CDR2 from the germline V gene are SGHRS and YFSETQ. V was pared by 0 bases and J by 2 bases, with 12 bases between. The CDR3 spans 15 residues. CDR3 protein: CASSLVGGNAYEQYF. The CDR3 nucleotides read TGCGCCAGCAGCTTGGTCGGCGGGAACGCCTACGAGCAGTACTTC.

This clone occurred once. The rearrangement uses TRBV7-9 and TRBJ2-7; 10 bases align to TRBD1. V lost 4 bases and J lost 5; bases outside the gene matches: 5. Germline V gene sequence: CDR1 SEHNR, CDR2 FQNEAQ (reference sequence). CDR3 size: 14 residues. This CDR3 is CASSSRDRGHEQYF. The DNA of the CDR3 is TGTGCCAGCAGCTCAAGGGACAGGGGCCACGAGCAGTACTTC.

The chain joins TRBV27 to TRBJ1-1; TRBD1 is a possible D gene (6 bases). Germline V gives CDR1 MNHEY, CDR2 SMNVEV (reference sequence). The CDR3 contains 12 residues. Trimming took 10 bases from V and 1 from J, leaving 10 bases between them. The CDR3 region has the DNA TGTGCCACCGGGACACGGAACACTGAAGCTTTCTTT. It encodes CATGTRNTEAFF.

The rearrangement joins TRBV5-1 to TRBJ1-5; D gene uncertain. The CDR3 covers 13 residues. V gave up 5 bases and J gave up 0 bases, with 6 bases separating them. Germline values: CDR1 SGHRS, CDR2 YFSETQ. The CDR3 protein is CASREGSNQPQHF. The DNA of the CDR3 is TGCGCCAGCAGGGAAGGTAGCAATCAGCCCCAGCATTTT.

In its sample, this clone was seen once. This rearrangement joins TRBV27 to TRBJ2-3; 12 nucleotides match TRBD2. Germline assignment: CDR1 MNHEY and CDR2 SMNVEV (reference sequence). The ends lost 2 bases at V and 6 bases at J; junction bases unmatched: 9. This CDR3 contains 17 residues. The CDR3 here is CASSLRLAGVKGDTQYF. DNA for the CDR3: TGTGCCAGCAGTTTAAGACTAGCGGGAGTTAAAGGGGATACGCAGTATTTT.

This rearrangement joins TRBV5-5 to TRBJ2-7; 7 bases align to TRBD2. CDR3 length: 14 residues. The ends lost 0 bases at V and 3 bases at J; junction bases unmatched: 3. From germline, CDR1 is SGHKS and CDR2 YYEKEE (reference sequence). The CDR3 loop reads CASSLVGRGYEQYF. In nucleotides, the CDR3 is TGTGCCAGCAGCTTGGTAGGGAGGGGCTACGAGCAGTACTTC. Full variable domain (outside the CDR3, taken from reference TRBV5-5 and TRBJ2-7): DAGVTQSPTHLIKTRGQQVTLRCSPISGHKSVSWYQQVLGQGPQFIFQYYEKEERGRGNFPDRFSARQFPNYSSELNVNALLLGDSALYLCASSLVGRGYEQYFGPGTRLTVT.

The chain joins TRBV6-5 to TRBJ2-7, with D unclear. V lost 10 bases, J lost 0 bases, and 13 bases lay in between. The CDR3 length is 13 residues. Germline CDR1 reads MNHEY; CDR2 reads SVGAGI. CDR3 nucleotide sequence: TGTGCCACCTTGGGGTCTAGCTCCTACGAGCAGTACTTC. Encoded protein: CATLGSSSYEQYF.

This chain uses TRBV30 with TRBJ2-5; possibly TRBD2 for D (7 bases). V was shortened by 1 base and J by 2 bases, with 11 bases between the two germline ends. The CDR3 extends over 14 amino acids. Germline CDR1 is GTSNPN and CDR2 is SVGIG (reference sequence). DNA for the CDR3: TGTGCCTGGAGTGAGGGGGGGCTACAAGAGACCCAGTACTTC. It encodes CAWSEGGLQETQYF. Full variable domain (remainder filled in from reference TRBV30 and TRBJ2-5): SQTIHQWPATLVQPVGSPLSLECTVEGTSNPNLYWYRQAAGRGLQLLFYSVGIGQISSEVPQNLSASRPQDRQFILSSKKLLLSDSGFYLCAWSEGGLQETQYFGPGTRLLVL.

The chain employs TRBV7-2 and TRBJ2-1; no definite D call. This CDR3 region has 13 residues. CDR1 and CDR2 from the germline V gene are SGHTA and FQGNSA. V was cut by 1 base and J by 2 bases, with 3 bases left in between. CDR3 bases: TGTGCCAGCAGCTTAGTTCCCTACAATGAGCAGTTCTTC. Residues: CASSLVPYNEQFF.

The chain recombines TRBV5-4 with TRBJ2-5; 8 bases are a match to TRBD2. This CDR3 is built from 11 residues. The trim removed 9 bases at V and 5 bases at J, leaving 3 bases unmatched. In germline, CDR1 is SGHNT, CDR2 YYREEE (reference sequence). The DNA of the CDR3 is TGTGCCACCGAGCGGGGGGAGACCCAGTACTTC. This translates into CATERGETQYF.

The chain recombines TRBV10-3 with TRBJ1-2; the D gene is possibly TRBD1 (5 bases). CDR3 size: 14 residues. V was clipped by 6 bases and J by 4 bases, with 15 bases between them. Germline-derived CDR1 and CDR2 are ENHRY and SYGVKD. CDR3 coding DNA: TGTGCCATCAGGCAGGGAATTTTGGGCTATGGCTACACCTTC. Protein sequence: CAIRQGILGYGYTF.

The V call is TRBV11-2, the J call TRBJ2-5, with D possibly matching TRBD2 (5 bases). Germline-derived CDR1 and CDR2 are SGHAT and FQNNGV. The CDR3 runs 12 residues. V dropped 8 bases and J dropped 4 bases, with 11 bases sitting between them. The CDR3 loop is CASAKSGETQYF. Here the CDR3 DNA reads TGTGCCAGCGCCAAAAGCGGAGAGACCCAGTACTTC.

The chain is built from TRBV6-4 and TRBJ1-6; D is unresolved. Germline V gene lookup returns CDR1 MRHNA and CDR2 SNTAGT. V shed 6 bases and J shed 6 bases, with 9 bases lying between them. The CDR3 spans 13 residues. CDR3 coding DNA: TGTGCCAGCAGGGATGGCGGTAATTCACCCCTCCACTTT. This translates into CASRDGGNSPLHF.

This clone has only one observation. This chain connects TRBV19 to TRBJ2-6; D not certain. Germline-derived CDR1 and CDR2 are LNHDA and SQIVND (reference sequence). Trimming removed 6 bases from V and 2 bases from J, with 14 bases in between. CDR3 length: 16 residues. The CDR3 protein is CASSPATWPGANVLTF. CDR3 nucleotides: TGTGCCAGTAGCCCAGCAACCTGGCCTGGGGCCAACGTCCTGACTTTC.

This chain joins TRBV6-5 and TRBJ1-4, with unresolved D. This CDR3 comprises 14 residues. The germline V gene encodes CDR1 MNHEY and CDR2 SVGAGI. V lost 4 bases and J lost 3, with 9 bases in between. The CDR3 spells CASSLSRANEKLFF. DNA for the CDR3: TGTGCCAGCAGTTTATCACGGGCTAATGAAAAACTGTTTTTT.

The chain is built from TRBV6-5 and TRBJ2-3; D ambiguous. The CDR3 has 14 amino acids. The V gene lost 4 bases and the J gene lost 1 base, with 9 bases spanning the gap. CDR1 is MNHEY, CDR2 SVGAGI, per germline. The DNA for the CDR3 is TGTGCCAGCAGTTCCGTTCTTGGCACAGATACGCAGTATTTT. Translating it yields CASSSVLGTDTQYF.

This chain links TRBV28 with TRBJ1-4, with TRBD1 matching over 7 bases. Germline values: CDR1 MDHEN, CDR2 SYDVKM. This CDR3 contains 13 residues. V gave up 8 bases and J gave up 8 bases; unmatched junction bases: 8. CDR3 in DNA: TGTGCCAGCCATCCAGGGGGGCGGGAAAAACTGTTTTTT. This sequence encodes CASHPGGREKLFF.

The chain is built from TRBV5-4 and TRBJ2-2; 7 nucleotides match TRBD2. CDR1 SGHNT and CDR2 YYREEE come from the germline V gene (reference sequence). The CDR3 runs to 16 residues. V was clipped by 4 bases and J by 5 bases; unmatched bases: 11. CDR3 DNA: TGTGCCAGCAGCGAACCGCGCGGGAGTGGGACCGGGGAGCTGTTTTTT. Translating gives CASSEPRGSGTGELFF.

This sequence joins TRBV11-3 and TRBJ2-1; possible D gene TRBD2, 6 bases. The CDR3 is 15 residues long. Trimming stripped 4 bases from V and 8 bases from J, with 18 bases between. Germline assignment: CDR1 SGHNT and CDR2 YENEEA. The CDR3 reads CASSSEDPGEDEQFF. The CDR3 nucleotides read TGTGCCAGCAGCTCGGAGGACCCGGGAGAAGATGAGCAGTTCTTC.

The count of this clone is one. The gene calls are TRBV30 and TRBJ2-5; D remains ambiguous. The end of the DNA is better explained by TRBJ2-7, so the J call may be wrong. CDR3 size: 12 residues. CDR1 and CDR2 from the germline V gene are GTSNPN and SVGIG (reference sequence). Here the CDR3 reads CAWTGWNYEQYF. Here the CDR3 DNA reads TGTGCCTGGACCGGATGGAACTACGAGCAGTACTTC.

The chain recombines TRBV28 with TRBJ1-1; maybe TRBD1 (5 bases). CDR1 and CDR2 (germline): MDHEN, SYDVKM. The CDR3 consists of 13 residues. With 9 bases removed from V and 6 bases from J, the gap between germline ends came to 17 bases. CDR3 sequence (DNA): TGTGCCAGTAGTATCCCCGGGGGGGCTGAAGCTTTCTTT. It specifies CASSIPGGAEAFF.

The V gene is TRBV28, the J gene TRBJ2-1; possible D gene TRBD2, 5 bases. The CDR3 sequence is 16 residues long. From germline, CDR1 is MDHEN and CDR2 SYDVKM. V shed 3 bases and J shed 4 bases, with 16 bases lying between them. The CDR3: CASSFQTREWYNEQFF. The CDR3 DNA follows: TGTGCCAGCAGTTTTCAGACTCGGGAATGGTACAATGAGCAGTTCTTC.

Of note for this clone: Other DNA sequences in the same sample also yield this CDR3. The rearrangement uses TRBV7-2 and TRBJ1-5; D is perhaps TRBD1 (6 bases). Per germline, CDR1 SGHTA and CDR2 FQGNSA. CDR3 length: 15 residues. The germline V and J ends were trimmed by 1 base and 6 bases, with 13 bases remaining between them. CDR3 protein: CASSLDRAGGQPQHF. The CDR3 DNA reads as TGTGCCAGCAGCTTAGACAGGGCGGGGGGTCAGCCCCAGCATTTT.

This clone was seen a single time. V is TRBV7-9 and J is TRBJ1-5, with D tentatively TRBD1 (6 bases). The CDR3 has 13 residues. Germline loops: CDR1 SEHNR, CDR2 FQNEAQ (reference sequence). Trimming cost V 5 bases and J 4 bases, with 9 bases left between them. The CDR3 loop is CASSGDKNQPQHF. The DNA for the CDR3 is TGTGCCAGCAGCGGGGACAAAAATCAGCCCCAGCATTTT.

The V and J genes are TRBV11-3 and TRBJ2-1; no firm D call. CDR1 and CDR2 from the germline V gene are SGHNT and YENEEA. The CDR3 is made up of 11 amino acids. V lost 1 base and J 11 bases, leaving 6 bases between the germline ends. DNA for the CDR3: TGTGCCAGCAGCTTAGGGGCAAAGCAGTTCTTC. It yields the protein CASSLGAKQFF.

The CDR3 loop reads CASSDSGGSGDTQYF. CDR3 DNA sequence: TGTGCCAGCAGTGATTCTGGTGGGAGTGGAGATACGCAGTATTTT. J is TRBJ2-3 and V is TRBV2; TRBD2 might be the D (5 bases). The CDR3 loop spans 15 amino acids. CDR1 and CDR2 (germline): SNHLY, FYNNEI. The V gene lost 3 bases and the J gene lost 5 bases, with 15 bases spanning the gap. The variable domain in full, completed from reference TRBV2 and TRBJ2-3, reads EPEVTQTPSHQVTQMGQEVILRCVPISNHLYFYWYRQILGQKVEFLVSFYNNEISEKSEIFDDQFSVERPDGSNFTLKIRSTKLEDSAMYFCASSDSGGSGDTQYFGPGTRLTVL.

This sequence joins TRBV7-8 and TRBJ1-5, with a possible D match to TRBD1 (6 bases). The CDR3 runs to 15 residues. Trimming removed 4 bases at V and 5 bases at J, with 15 bases between. Germline loops: CDR1 SGHVS, CDR2 FQNEAQ. CDR3 coding DNA: TGTGCCAGCAGCTACGGAGGGGGGCTGCATCAGCCCCAGCATTTT. This encodes CASSYGGGLHQPQHF.